This note documents a single T cell receptor beta chain sequence. Its antigen is unidentified. Researchers generated cDNA in eight separate reactions per sample. Each CDR3 protein gets one entry in TCRdb, which reprocessed the 5' RACE reads and gives no DNA. Recorded for this sample: around 190,000 distinct CDR3 sequences. The CDR3 is 16 amino acids. The germline V gene has CDR1 SGHAT and CDR2 FQNNGV. This sample is part of a study of monozygotic twins with inflammatory bowel disease. General observations from the study: Patient-specific immunosuppressive treatments may have made repertoires more variable. Clonotype overlap with others was lower in IBD patients than in healthy twins, a difference that was greatest with disease activity.

The sequence was collected from a human donor with ulcerative colitis or Crohn's disease, or a healthy co-twin of an affected twin (not recorded which). The sample consisted of blood. The V and J genes are TRBV11-2 and TRBJ2-1; lacking DNA, the TRBD1 call made by TCRdb goes unchecked. The CDR3 region is CASRQGQWSSYNEQFF.